This record covers a single TCR beta chain. This clone has more than one count but fewer than ten. Its antigen has not been determined. There are no base qualities to consult, and no much larger clone falls within one base. TCRbeta CDR3 regions were amplified from genomic DNA using the immunoSEQ Assay, a bias-controlled multiplex PCR. In the original analysis: Within the assay, amplification of reference gene primers was used to estimate how many nucleated cells each sample contained. Sequence reads were collapsed and filtered to measure the absolute abundance of every unique TCRbeta CDR3 rearrangement. For each sample, productive Simpson clonality was calculated by taking the square root of Simpson's diversity index across productive rearrangements. TCRdb carries this immuneACCESS record with in-frame sequences only. Its versions omit some clonotypes, under half of them owing to an unresolved V gene in the studies checked, with the rest unexplained. V and J calls plus clone size are reproduced from that table; the DNA served to infer D and trimming. The sample table lists roughly 200,000 clones, roughly 77% of them with a count of one. The biggest ten clones account for less than 7% of the sample.

At one collaborating source in Seattle, patients were enrolled during active infection and were followed longitudinally through the course of disease. The collaborating institutions used their own protocols to collect whole blood in K2EDTA tubes. For TCRbeta analysis, collaborator samples were shipped as frozen whole blood, as isolated PBMCs, or as DNA extracted from either sample type. The data were taken from a study of blood T cell repertoires in COVID-19 (dated by TCRdb to between 2020 and 2021). Regarding the research as a whole: Samples covering the acute and convalescent phases of COVID-19 were provided by collaborators in the United States, Italy and Spain. The material from the prospective study consisted of cDNA or gDNA derived from T cells, B-cell-depleted T cells, or PBMCs. Deeply sampled blood TCRbeta repertoires from subjects exposed to, actively infected with, or recovered from COVID-19 were included in the dataset. A freely available public database, intended as a resource for researchers studying the immune response to SARS-CoV-2, is where the repertoires were released. The samples were drawn from the first 160 participants of the ongoing ImmuneRACE study and from 950 to 1,500 subjects provided by 6 global collaborators. The sample metadata nearly always contained a de-identified subject ID, COVID-19 status, age in years and sex. HLA class I and class II types, where available, came from metadata supplied by the sample provider rather than from assay-based typing. Results and caveats for the whole study, not just this receptor: How much clinical and demographic metadata was included differed by source and by participant, and the metadata was provided uncurated.

The CDR3 contains 15 residues, cysteine and phenylalanine counted. Just CDR3 DNA is preserved here, 45 bases in frame from base 1. Unmatched junction bases come to 4, with V trimmed by 1 base and J by 7 bases. The germline V gene (reference sequence) sets CDR1 to SGHNT and CDR2 to YYREEE. The chain joins TRBV5-4 to TRBJ1-6; 8 of the junction bases match TRBD1. The sample consisted of peripheral blood. The sequence came from a middle-aged woman with COVID-19, enrolled during active disease. The CDR3 region reads CASSLPGGSNSPLHF. The nucleotide sequence is given as TGTGCCAGCAGCTTGCCAGGGGGCTCAAATTCACCCCTCCACTTT.